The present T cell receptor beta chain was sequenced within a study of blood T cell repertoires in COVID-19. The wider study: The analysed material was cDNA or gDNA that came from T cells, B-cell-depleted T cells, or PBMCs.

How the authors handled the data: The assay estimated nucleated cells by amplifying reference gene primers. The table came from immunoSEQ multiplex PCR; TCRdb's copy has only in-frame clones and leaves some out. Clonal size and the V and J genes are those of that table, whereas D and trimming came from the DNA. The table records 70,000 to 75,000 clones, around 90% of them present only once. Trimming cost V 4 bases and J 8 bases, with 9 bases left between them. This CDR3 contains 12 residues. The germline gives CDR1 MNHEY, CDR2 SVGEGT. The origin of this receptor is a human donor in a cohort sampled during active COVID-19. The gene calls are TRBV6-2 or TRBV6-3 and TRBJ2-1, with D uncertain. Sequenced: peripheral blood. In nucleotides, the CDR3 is TGTGCCAGCAGTTCTACGCTCCATGAGCAGTTCTTC. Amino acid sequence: CASSSTLHEQFF.